Below, one TCR beta chain is given with its context. The data derive from a study of control samples from healthy donors and cancer patients. Sequencing used immunoSEQ multiplex PCR; TCRdb keeps in-frame clones, though not all of them. The sample shows about 75,000 clones, roughly 92% of them seen only once. CDR3 size: 13 residues. With 8 bases removed from V and 7 bases from J, the gap between germline ends came to 20 bases. Germline values: CDR1 GTSNPN, CDR2 SVGIG (reference sequence). Material: blood. This chain uses TRBV30 with TRBJ1-2, with a possible D match to TRBD1 (5 bases). The clonotype comes from a woman in her 40s in good health. As DNA, the CDR3 is TGTGCCGTCATAATAGTGAATGGGGCTGGCTACACCTTC. This gives the protein CAVIIVNGAGYTF.